This TCR beta chain was captured in a study of CD8 T cells in Susac syndrome (dated by TCRdb to the late 2010s). For the wider study: The study used repertoire sequencing to test whether antigen drove CD8+ T cell activation and differentiation in Susac syndrome.

RNA was extracted using the RNeasy kit, and roughly 0.45 to 1 microgram was reverse transcribed with random hexamers. The immunoSEQ multiplex PCR assay, covering 54 Vbeta and 13 Jbeta segments, was used to amplify TCR beta CDR3 regions. To correct PCR amplification bias, a synthetic template baseline was used for both primer optimization and computational correction. On the authors' methods: Reads were assigned to V, D and J genes according to IMGT and analyzed in immunoSEQ Analyzer, with only productive sequences retained. To calculate clonality, Shannon entropy was normalized by log2 of the number of productive unique sequences and then subtracted from one. For each patient and control, public and private clones were evaluated among the 100 most prevalent clones. Clones were defined as Susac-specific when absent from the healthy and MS cohorts, from roughly 1,000 published viral clones and from other ImmuneACCESS disease sequences. Using fastp trimming at Q25 and MiXCR clonotype assembly, TCRdb reanalyzed the public sequencing data and kept in-frame beta chains. Rows with a matching CDR3 protein are joined into one entry that keeps the most common DNA and genes. The V and J calls were determined by TCRdb, not by the authors. The sample includes some 170,000 distinct CDR3 sequences, with about 95% observed a single time. Clones ranked in the top ten supply 0.1% of the sample.

The CDR3, from cysteine to phenylalanine, totals 14 residues. Only CDR3 DNA is held: 42 bases, read in frame from base 1. The V end gives up 6 bases and the J end 4 bases, leaving 1 base in the junction not matched to a gene. Sequences LNHDA (CDR1) and SQIVND (CDR2) are obtained from the germline V gene (reference sequence). Remarks on this clonotype: Its recognized antigen is unknown. It has no much larger one-base neighbor in the sample; base qualities were not kept.

Findings and caveats that apply to the study as a whole: The study acknowledged that relatively few individuals were included in the TCR sequencing and HLA analysis.

Peripheral blood CD8+ and CD4+ T cells from healthy donors, Susac syndrome patients and multiple sclerosis patients were profiled using high-throughput TCR beta sequencing. The healthy donors served as controls matched for age and sex. CD8+ TEMRA cells were enriched by FACS, while bulk CD8+ and CD4+ T cells were purified by magnetic negative isolation. Blood was drawn into EDTA tubes, processed within 24 hours, and PBMCs were isolated by density gradient centrifugation. PBMCs destined for TCR sequencing were cryopreserved in liquid nitrogen and later thawed in a 37 °C water bath. The sorted or isolated CD4+, CD8+ and CD8+ TEMRA cells had a purity of 90% or higher.

Material for sequencing was CD4+ T cells from PBMCs. The sequence derives from a human donor in good health. This chain is built from TRBV19 and TRBJ2-1, with 12 bases in between that match TRBD2. At the DNA level, the sequence is TGTGCCAGTAGAACTAGCGGGGGGTACAATGAGCAGTTCTTC. It encodes CASRTSGGYNEQFF.